This TCR beta chain derives from a study of shared clonotypes between healthy human individuals. CD4+ cell separation produced CD45RA+ naive and CD45RA-negative memory subsets. Repertoires were generated with immunoSEQ multiplex PCR, while TCRdb's copy carries only in-frame clones and drops some. The sample contains fewer than 1.4 million clones, around 82% of which appear only once. Study conclusions and caveats: It was observed that roughly 5.4% of naive CD4 clonotypes were shared across several donors. Larger richness was generally estimated for naive than memory subsets.

This clone was counted between two and nine times. Antigen: not known. Germline CDR1 SNHLY, CDR2 FYNNEI. V was shortened by 6 bases and J by 0 bases, with 15 bases between the two germline ends. There are 16 residues in the CDR3. This chain joins TRBV2 and TRBJ1-5; D may be TRBD1 (6 bases). This clonotype was sampled from a young man in good health. Some clones in this sample may be carry-over from other donors' samples. The sequencing sample was made of memory CD4+ T cells from PBMCs. Subset here: CD45RA-negative fraction. The CDR3 region is CASRRRTADSNQPQHF. The CDR3 region has the DNA TGTGCCAGCAGACGCAGGACAGCCGATAGCAATCAGCCCCAGCATTTT.